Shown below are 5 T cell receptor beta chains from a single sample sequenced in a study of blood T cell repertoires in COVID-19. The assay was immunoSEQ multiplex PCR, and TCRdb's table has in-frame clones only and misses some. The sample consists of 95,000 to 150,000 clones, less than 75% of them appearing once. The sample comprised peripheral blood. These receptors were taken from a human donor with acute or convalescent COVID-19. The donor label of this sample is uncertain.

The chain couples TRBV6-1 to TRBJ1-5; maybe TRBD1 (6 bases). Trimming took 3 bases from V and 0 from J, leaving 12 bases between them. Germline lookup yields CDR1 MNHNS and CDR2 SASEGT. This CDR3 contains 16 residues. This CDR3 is CASSESQGYSNQPQHF. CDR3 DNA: TGTGCCAGCAGTGAGTCACAGGGTTATAGCAATCAGCCCCAGCATTTT.

The CDR3 DNA follows: TGTGCCAGCAGTTACTCTCCGGGACAGGGGACCGGGGAGCTGTTTTTT. Translating gives CASSYSPGQGTGELFF. J is TRBJ2-2 and V is TRBV6-5; TRBD1 matches 10 bases. Losses at the gene ends were 0 bases for V and 5 bases for J; bases not matched to a gene: 3. Germline V gene sequence: CDR1 MNHEY, CDR2 SVGAGI. CDR3 length: 16 amino acids.

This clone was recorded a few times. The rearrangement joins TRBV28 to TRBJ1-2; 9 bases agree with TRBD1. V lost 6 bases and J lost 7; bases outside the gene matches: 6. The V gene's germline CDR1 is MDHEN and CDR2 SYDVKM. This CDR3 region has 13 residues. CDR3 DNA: TGTGCCAGCAGCCAACCGGACAGGGGTGGCTACACCTTC. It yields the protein CASSQPDRGGYTF.

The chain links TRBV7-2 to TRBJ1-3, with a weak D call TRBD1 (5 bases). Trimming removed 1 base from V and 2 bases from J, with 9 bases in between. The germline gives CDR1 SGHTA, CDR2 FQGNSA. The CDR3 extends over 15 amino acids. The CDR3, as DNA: TGTGCCAGCAGCTTAGGTGTAGGGGCTGGAAACACCATATATTTT. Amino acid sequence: CASSLGVGAGNTIYF.

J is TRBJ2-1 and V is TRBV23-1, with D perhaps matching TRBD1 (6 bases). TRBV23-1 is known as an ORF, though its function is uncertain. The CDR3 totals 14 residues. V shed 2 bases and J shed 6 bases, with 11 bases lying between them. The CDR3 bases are TGCGCCAGCAGTCAACAGGGACAACTCAATGAGCAGTTCTTC. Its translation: CASSQQGQLNEQFF.